This paragraph covers one T cell receptor (beta chain) sequence. What it binds is not known. This sample is part of a study of cytomegalovirus exposure and HLA in healthy donors. The CDR3 spans 15 residues. In germline, CDR1 is MDHEN, CDR2 SYDVKM. Trimming pared 4 bases from V and 3 bases from J, leaving 16 bases between. 13 Jbeta primers and 60 Vbeta primers were used for the PCR. In the original workflow: In a later analysis, the count reached tens of millions of unique TCR beta chains, with roughly 12 million shared. Assay used: immunoSEQ multiplex PCR; TCRdb lists only in-frame clones, some missing. V and J calls and clone size come straight from that table; D and trimming were deduced from the DNA. Here the sample spans some 140,000 clones, around 77% being singletons. Regarding the study as a whole: An analysis was carried out at a later point. It showed that HLA-associated TCR beta chains were more clonally expanded than equally common non-associated chains. The study recorded 160 or so TCR beta chains that were cytomegalovirus-associated. Serostatus for CMV was the only available immune exposure information.

Sequenced sample: PBMCs. This sequence was found in a man aged 30 to 39 in good health and CMV-seronegative. The J gene is TRBJ2-7, the V gene TRBV28, with D possibly being TRBD2 (5 bases). The CDR3 is CASSYSGGSYYEQYF. The CDR3, as DNA: TGTGCCAGCAGTTACTCCGGCGGGTCCTACTACGAGCAGTACTTC.